This T cell receptor (beta chain) was identified during a study of CD8 T cells in ankylosing spondylitis. TCRdb fed the 5' RACE reads into MiXCR, producing one record per CDR3 protein. The sample consists of about 700,000 distinct CDR3 sequences, 15% to 20% of them appearing once. About this clonotype itself: Its antigen is unidentified.

Findings of the study overall: Matched synovial fluid from ankylosing spondylitis patients was reported to be enriched for disease-linked clones. Within ankylosing spondylitis blood, a TCR beta motif made up of seven to nine highly homologous variants appeared to be characteristic.

The sample taken for sequencing was blood, either unsorted or a sorted T cell fraction (not recorded which). The sequence derives from a male donor with ankylosing spondylitis.

CDR3 nucleotide sequence: TGTGCCAGCAGGATTAGCGGGAGTCTCAACACCGGGGAGCTGTTTTTT. This encodes CASRISGSLNTGELFF. The chain couples TRBV2 to TRBJ2-2; 9 nucleotides line up with TRBD2. V lost 6 bases and J lost 2; bases outside the gene matches: 7. Germline-derived CDR1 and CDR2 are SNHLY and FYNNEI. This CDR3 is built from 16 residues.